This TCR beta chain originates from a study of memory CD4+ T cells and cytomegalovirus serostatus. Only in-frame clones appear in the TCRdb table, and some are missing; sequencing was by immunoSEQ multiplex PCR. Altogether roughly 48,000 clones are present, approximately 80% being singletons, with the ten largest covering 1.1% to 1.5%. The sort gate was single viable CD3+CD4+CD8-CD45RO+ cells for memory CD4+ T cells. The CDR3 covers 14 residues. V lost 4 bases to trimming and J lost 9 bases; unmatched junction nucleotides: 9. Germline V CDR1 and CDR2: SQVTM, ANQGSEA. The J gene is TRBJ2-1, the V gene TRBV29-1; 10 bases align to TRBD2. Sequenced sample: memory CD4+ T cells from blood. This clonotype was sampled from an adult in good health and CMV-seropositive. The CDR3 spells CSVATSGTTPEQFF. Here the CDR3 DNA reads TGCAGCGTTGCTACTAGCGGGACCACCCCTGAGCAGTTCTTC.